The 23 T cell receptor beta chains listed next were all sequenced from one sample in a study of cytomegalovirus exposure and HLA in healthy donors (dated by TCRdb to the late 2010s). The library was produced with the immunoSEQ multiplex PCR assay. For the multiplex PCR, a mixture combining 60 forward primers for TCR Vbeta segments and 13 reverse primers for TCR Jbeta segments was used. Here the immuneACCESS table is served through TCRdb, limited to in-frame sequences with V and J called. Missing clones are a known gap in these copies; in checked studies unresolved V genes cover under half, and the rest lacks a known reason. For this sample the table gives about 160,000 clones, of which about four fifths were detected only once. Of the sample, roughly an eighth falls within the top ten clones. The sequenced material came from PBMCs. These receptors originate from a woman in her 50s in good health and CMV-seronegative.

CDR3 amino acids: CASSLGGVENEQFF. The CDR3 DNA sequence: TGTGCCAGCAGCTTGGGGGGAGTTGAAAATGAGCAGTTCTTC. The gene calls are TRBV5-4 and TRBJ2-1; D is possibly TRBD2 (5 bases). The germline CDR1 and CDR2 sequences are SGHNT and YYREEE (reference sequence). Trimming left V 0 bases short and J 7 bases short, with 11 bases between. The length of the CDR3 is 14 residues.

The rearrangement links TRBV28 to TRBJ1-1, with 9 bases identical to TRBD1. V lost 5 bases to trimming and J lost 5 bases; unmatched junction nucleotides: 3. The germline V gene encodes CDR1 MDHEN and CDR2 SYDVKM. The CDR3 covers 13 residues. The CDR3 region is CASSTGGLTEAFF. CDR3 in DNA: TGTGCCAGCAGTACAGGGGGCCTAACTGAAGCTTTCTTT.

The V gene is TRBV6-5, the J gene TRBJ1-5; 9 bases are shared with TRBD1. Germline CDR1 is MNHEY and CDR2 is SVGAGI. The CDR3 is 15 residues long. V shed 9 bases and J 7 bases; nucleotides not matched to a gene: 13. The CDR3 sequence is CASGYIQGAQQPQHF. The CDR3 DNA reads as TGTGCCAGTGGTTATATACAGGGGGCCCAACAGCCCCAGCATTTT.

CDR3 DNA sequence: TGTGCCAGCATCTTCGACAGGGCTAGCACAGATACGCAGTATTTT. Translation gives CASIFDRASTDTQYF. The chain links TRBV6-1 to TRBJ2-3; 7 nucleotides match TRBD1. The CDR3 has 15 amino acids. Germline CDR1 is MNHNS and CDR2 is SASEGT. After removal of 7 bases from V and 0 bases from J, the junction contained 7 bases not matched to a gene.

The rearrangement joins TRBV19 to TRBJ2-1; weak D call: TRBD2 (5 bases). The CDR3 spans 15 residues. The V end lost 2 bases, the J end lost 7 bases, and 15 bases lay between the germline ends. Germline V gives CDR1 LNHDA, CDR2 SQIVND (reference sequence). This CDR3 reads CASSISSNPWNEQFF. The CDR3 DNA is TGTGCCAGTAGTATATCTAGCAACCCGTGGAATGAGCAGTTCTTC.

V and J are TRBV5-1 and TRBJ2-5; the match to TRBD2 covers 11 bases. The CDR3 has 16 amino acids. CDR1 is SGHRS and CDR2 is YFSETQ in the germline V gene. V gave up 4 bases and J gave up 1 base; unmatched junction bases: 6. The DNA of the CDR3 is TGCGCCAGCAGCCGGGGACTAGCGGACTCCCAAGAGACCCAGTACTTC. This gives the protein CASSRGLADSQETQYF.

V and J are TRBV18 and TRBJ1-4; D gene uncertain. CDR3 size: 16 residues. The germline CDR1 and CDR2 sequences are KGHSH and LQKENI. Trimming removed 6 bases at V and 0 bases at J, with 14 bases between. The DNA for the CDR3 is TGTGCCAGCTCCTATGCCACAGCTTCAACTAATGAAAAACTGTTTTTT. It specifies CASSYATASTNEKLFF.

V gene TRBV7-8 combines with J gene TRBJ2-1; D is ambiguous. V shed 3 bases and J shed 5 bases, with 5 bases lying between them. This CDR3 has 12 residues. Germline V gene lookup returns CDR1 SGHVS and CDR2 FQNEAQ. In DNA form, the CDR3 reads TGTGCCAGCAGCTTTCAGGACAATGAGCAGTTCTTC. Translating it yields CASSFQDNEQFF.

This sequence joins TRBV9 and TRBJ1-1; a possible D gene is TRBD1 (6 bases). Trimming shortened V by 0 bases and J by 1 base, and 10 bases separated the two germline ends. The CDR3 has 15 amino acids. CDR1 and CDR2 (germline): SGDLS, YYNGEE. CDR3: CASSVGPGANTEAFF. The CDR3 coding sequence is TGTGCCAGCAGCGTAGGCCCAGGGGCGAACACTGAAGCTTTCTTT. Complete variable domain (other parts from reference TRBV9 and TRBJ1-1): DSGVTQTPKHLITATGQRVTLRCSPRSGDLSVYWYQQSLDQGLQFLIQYYNGEERAKGNILERFSAQQFPDLHSELNLSSLELGDSALYFCASSVGPGANTEAFFGQGTRLTVV.

The CDR3: CASSLAADSNQPQHF. CDR3 coding DNA: TGTGCCAGCAGCTTAGCGGCGGATAGCAATCAGCCCCAGCATTTT. J is TRBJ1-5 and V is TRBV7-9; no clear D. Germline V gene lookup returns CDR1 SEHNR and CDR2 FQNEAQ (reference sequence). V shed 0 bases and J shed 0 bases, with 6 bases lying between them. This CDR3 is built from 15 residues.

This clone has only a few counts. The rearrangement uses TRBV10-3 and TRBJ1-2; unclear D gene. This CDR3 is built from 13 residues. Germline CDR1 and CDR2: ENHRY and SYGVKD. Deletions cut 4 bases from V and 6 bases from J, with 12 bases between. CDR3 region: CAISGGPTNGYTF. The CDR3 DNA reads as TGTGCCATCAGTGGAGGGCCAACAAATGGCTACACCTTC.

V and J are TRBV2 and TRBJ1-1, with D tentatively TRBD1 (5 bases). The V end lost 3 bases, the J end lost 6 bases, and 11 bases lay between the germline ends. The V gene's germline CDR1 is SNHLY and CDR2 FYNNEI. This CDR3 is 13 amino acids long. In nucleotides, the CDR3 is TGTGCCAGCAGTGACAGGGTGGATCCTGAAGCTTTCTTT. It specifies CASSDRVDPEAFF.

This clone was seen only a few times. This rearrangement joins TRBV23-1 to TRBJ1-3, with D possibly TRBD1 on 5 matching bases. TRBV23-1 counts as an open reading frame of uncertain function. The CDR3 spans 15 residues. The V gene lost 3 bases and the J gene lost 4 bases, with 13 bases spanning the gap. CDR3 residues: CASSHPQGQGNTIYF. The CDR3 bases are TGCGCCAGCAGTCATCCGCAGGGTCAGGGAAACACCATATATTTT.

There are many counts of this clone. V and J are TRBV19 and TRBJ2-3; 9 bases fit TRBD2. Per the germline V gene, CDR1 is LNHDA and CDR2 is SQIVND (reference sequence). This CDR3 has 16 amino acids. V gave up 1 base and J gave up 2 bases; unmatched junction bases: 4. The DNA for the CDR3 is TGTGCCAGTAGTATAGCCCCTAGCGGGGCCACAGATACGCAGTATTTT. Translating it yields CASSIAPSGATDTQYF.

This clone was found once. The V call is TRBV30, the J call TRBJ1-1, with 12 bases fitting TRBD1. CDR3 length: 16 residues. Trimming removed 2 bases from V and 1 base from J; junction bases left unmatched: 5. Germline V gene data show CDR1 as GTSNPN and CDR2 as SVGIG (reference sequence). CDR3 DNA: TGTGCCTGGAGTCGGGGACAGGGGGCTAGGAACACTGAAGCTTTCTTT. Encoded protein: CAWSRGQGARNTEAFF.

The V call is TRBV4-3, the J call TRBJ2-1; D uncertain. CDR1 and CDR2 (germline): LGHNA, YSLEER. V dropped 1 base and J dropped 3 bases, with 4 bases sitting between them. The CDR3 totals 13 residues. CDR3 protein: CASSQGGYNEQFF. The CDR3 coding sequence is TGCGCCAGCAGCCAAGGAGGCTACAATGAGCAGTTCTTC.

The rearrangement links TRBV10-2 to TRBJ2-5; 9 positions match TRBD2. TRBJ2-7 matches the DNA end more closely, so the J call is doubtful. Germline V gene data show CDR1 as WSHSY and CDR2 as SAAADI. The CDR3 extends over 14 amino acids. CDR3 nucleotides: TGCGCCAGCAGGGAGACTAGCGGTTCCTACGAGCAGTACTTC. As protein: CASRETSGSYEQYF.

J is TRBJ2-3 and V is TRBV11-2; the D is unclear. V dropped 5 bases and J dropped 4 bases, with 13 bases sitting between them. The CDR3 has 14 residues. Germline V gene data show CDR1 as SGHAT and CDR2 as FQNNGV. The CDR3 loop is CASSRGGTADTQYF. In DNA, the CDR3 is TGTGCCAGCAGCCGCGGCGGCACCGCAGATACGCAGTATTTT.

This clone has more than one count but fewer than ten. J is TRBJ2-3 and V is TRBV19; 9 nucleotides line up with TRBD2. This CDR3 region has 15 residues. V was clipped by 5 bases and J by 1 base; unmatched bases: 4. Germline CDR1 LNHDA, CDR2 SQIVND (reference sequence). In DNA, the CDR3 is TGTGCCAGTAGTCCTTGGACTAGCGGCACAGATACGCAGTATTTT. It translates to CASSPWTSGTDTQYF.

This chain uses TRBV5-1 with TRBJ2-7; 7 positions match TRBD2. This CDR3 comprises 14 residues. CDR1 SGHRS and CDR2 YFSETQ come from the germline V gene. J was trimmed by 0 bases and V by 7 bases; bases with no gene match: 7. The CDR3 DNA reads TGCGCCAGCGCCAGAGGCGGGAGCTCCTACGAGCAGTACTTC. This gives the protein CASARGGSSYEQYF.

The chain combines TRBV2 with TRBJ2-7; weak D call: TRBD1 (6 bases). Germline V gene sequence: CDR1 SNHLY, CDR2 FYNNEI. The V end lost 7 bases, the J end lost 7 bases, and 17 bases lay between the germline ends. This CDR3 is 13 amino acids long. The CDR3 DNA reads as TGTGCCAGCACTTTGACAGGCTTCGGGGAGCAGTACTTC. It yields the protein CASTLTGFGEQYF.

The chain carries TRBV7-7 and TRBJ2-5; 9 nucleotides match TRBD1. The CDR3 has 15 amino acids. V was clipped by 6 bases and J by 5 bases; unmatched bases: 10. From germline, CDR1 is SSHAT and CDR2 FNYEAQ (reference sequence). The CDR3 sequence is CASSPRTGAVETQYF. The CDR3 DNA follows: TGTGCCAGCAGTCCTCGGACAGGGGCTGTGGAGACCCAGTACTTC.

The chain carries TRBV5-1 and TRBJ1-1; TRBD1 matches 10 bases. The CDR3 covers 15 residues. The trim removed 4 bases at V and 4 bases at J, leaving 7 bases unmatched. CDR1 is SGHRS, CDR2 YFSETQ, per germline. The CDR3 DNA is TGCGCCAGCAGCGGGGGGACAGGGGTCCCCACTGAAGCTTTCTTT. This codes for CASSGGTGVPTEAFF.